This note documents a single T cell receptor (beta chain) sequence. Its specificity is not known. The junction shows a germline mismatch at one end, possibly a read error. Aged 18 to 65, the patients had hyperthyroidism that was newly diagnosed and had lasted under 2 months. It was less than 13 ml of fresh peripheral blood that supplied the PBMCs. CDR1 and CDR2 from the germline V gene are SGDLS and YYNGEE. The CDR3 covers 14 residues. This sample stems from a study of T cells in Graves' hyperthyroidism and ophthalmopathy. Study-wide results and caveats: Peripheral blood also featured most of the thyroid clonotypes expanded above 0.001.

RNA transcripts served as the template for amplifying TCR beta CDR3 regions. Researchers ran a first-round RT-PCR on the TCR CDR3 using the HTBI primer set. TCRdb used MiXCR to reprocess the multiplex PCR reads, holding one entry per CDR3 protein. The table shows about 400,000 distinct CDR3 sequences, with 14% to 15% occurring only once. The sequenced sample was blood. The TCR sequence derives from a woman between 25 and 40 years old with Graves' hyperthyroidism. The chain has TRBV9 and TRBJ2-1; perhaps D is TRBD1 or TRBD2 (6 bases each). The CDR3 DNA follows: TGTGCCACCAGCGTAGCGATAGCGGAGGGGGAAGAGTTCTTC. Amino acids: CATSVAIAEGEEFF. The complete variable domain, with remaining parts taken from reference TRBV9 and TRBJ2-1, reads DSGVTQTPKHLITATGQRVTLRCSPRSGDLSVYWYQQSLDQGLQFLIQYYNGEERAKGNILERFSAQQFPDLHSELNLSSLELGDSALYFCATSVAIAEGEEFFGPGTRLTVL.